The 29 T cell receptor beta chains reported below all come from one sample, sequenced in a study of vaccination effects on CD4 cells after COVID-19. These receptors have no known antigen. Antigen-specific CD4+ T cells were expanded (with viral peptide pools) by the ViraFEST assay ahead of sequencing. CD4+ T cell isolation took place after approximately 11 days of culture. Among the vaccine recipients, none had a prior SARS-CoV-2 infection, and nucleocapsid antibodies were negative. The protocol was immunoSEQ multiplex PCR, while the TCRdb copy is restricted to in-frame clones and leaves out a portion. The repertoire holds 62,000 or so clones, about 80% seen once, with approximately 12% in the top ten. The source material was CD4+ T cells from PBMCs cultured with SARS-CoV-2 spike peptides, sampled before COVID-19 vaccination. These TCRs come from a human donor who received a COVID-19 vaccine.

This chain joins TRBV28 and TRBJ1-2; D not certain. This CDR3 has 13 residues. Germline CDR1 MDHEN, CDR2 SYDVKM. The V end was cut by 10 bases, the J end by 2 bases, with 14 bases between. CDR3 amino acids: CATNPDGNYGYTF. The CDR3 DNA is TGTGCCACCAACCCAGACGGAAACTATGGCTACACCTTC.

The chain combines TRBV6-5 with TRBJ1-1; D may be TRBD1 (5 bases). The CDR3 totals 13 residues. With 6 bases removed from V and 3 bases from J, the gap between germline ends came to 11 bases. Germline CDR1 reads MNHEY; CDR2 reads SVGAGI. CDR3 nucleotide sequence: TGTGCCAGCAGGTTGGGACCTTACACTGAAGCTTTCTTT. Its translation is CASRLGPYTEAFF.

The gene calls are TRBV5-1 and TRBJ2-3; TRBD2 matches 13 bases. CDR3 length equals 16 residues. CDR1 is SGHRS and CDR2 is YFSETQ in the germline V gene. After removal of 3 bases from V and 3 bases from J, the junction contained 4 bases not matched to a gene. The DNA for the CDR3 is TGCGCCAGCAGCTCTACTAGCGGGGGGGAGACAGATACGCAGTATTTT. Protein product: CASSSTSGGETDTQYF.

The CDR3 loop reads CASRPVAGGVDTQYF. The CDR3 DNA is TGCGCCAGCAGACCAGTAGCGGGGGGTGTAGATACGCAGTATTTT. The rearrangement joins TRBV5-1 to TRBJ2-3; TRBD2 matches 10 bases. The V gene's germline CDR1 is SGHRS and CDR2 YFSETQ. V was pared by 5 bases and J by 5 bases, with 8 bases of the junction left unmatched. The CDR3 is 15 amino acids.

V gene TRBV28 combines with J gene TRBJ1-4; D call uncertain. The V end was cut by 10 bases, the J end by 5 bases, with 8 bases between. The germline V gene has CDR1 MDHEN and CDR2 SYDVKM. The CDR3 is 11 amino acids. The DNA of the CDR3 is TGTGCCACCGGGCAGAATGAAAAACTGTTTTTT. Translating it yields CATGQNEKLFF.

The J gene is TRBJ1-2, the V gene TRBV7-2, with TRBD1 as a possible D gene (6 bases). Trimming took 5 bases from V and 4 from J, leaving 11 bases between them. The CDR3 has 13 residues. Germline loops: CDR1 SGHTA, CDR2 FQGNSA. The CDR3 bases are TGTGCCAGCAGCGCGGGACAACCCTATGGCTACACCTTC. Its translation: CASSAGQPYGYTF. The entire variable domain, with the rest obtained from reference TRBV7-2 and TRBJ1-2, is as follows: GAGVSQSPSNKVTEKGKDVELRCDPISGHTALYWYRQSLGQGLEFLIYFQGNSAPDKSGLPSDRFSAERTGGSVSTLTIQRTQQEDSAVYLCASSAGQPYGYTFGSGTRLTVV.

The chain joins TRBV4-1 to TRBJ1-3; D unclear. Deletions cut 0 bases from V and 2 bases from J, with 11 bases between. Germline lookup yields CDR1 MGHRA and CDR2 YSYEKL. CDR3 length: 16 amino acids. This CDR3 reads CASSQERGDAGNTIYF. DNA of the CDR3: TGCGCCAGCAGCCAAGAACGTGGAGATGCTGGAAACACCATATATTTT.

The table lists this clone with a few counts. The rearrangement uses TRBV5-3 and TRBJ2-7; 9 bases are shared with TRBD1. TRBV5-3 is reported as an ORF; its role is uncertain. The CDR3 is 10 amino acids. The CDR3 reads CARSVRTGVV. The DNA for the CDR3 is TGTGCCAGAAGCGTCCGGACAGGGGTGGTC.

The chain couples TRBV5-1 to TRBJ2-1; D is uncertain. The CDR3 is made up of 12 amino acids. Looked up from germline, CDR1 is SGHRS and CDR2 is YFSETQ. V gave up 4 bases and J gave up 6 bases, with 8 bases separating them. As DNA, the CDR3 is TGCGCCAGCAGCCTAAACCTCAATGAGCAGTTCTTC. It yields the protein CASSLNLNEQFF.

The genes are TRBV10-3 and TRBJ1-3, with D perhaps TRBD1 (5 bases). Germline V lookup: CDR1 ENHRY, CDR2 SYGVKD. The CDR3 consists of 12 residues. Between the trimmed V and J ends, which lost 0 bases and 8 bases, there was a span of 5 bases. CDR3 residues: CAISESGDTIYF. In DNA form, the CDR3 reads TGTGCCATCAGTGAGTCGGGGGACACCATATATTTT.

The CDR3: CASSFVGNYGYTF. CDR3 in DNA: TGTGCCAGCAGCTTCGTTGGGAACTATGGCTACACCTTC. This chain joins TRBV11-1 and TRBJ1-2; D is unclear. V was clipped by 3 bases and J by 2 bases, with 7 bases between them. CDR3 length: 13 amino acids. CDR1 is SGHAT and CDR2 is FQDESV in the germline V gene (reference sequence).

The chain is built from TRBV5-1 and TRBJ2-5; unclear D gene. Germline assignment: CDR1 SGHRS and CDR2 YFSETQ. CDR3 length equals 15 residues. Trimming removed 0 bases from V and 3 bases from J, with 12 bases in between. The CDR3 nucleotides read TGCGCCAGCAGCTTGGTGGCCGCGAAGGAAGAGACCCAGTACTTC. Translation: CASSLVAAKEETQYF.

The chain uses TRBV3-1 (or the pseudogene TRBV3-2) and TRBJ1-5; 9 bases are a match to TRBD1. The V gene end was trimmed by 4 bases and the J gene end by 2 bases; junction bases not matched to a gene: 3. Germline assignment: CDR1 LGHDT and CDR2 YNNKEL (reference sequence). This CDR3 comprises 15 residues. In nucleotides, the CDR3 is TGTGCCAGCAGCCCGCGGACAGGGGGCAATCAGCCCCAGCATTTT. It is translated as CASSPRTGGNQPQHF.

Here the CDR3 DNA reads TGCGCCAGCAGCAGGCTTGGGCCCAGCTCTGGGGCCAACGTCCTGACTTTC. It translates to CASSRLGPSSGANVLTF. The J gene is TRBJ2-6, the V gene TRBV5-1; D is undetermined. The CDR3 sequence is 17 residues long. Germline V lookup: CDR1 SGHRS, CDR2 YFSETQ. The V end was cut by 4 bases, the J end by 0 bases, with 14 bases between.

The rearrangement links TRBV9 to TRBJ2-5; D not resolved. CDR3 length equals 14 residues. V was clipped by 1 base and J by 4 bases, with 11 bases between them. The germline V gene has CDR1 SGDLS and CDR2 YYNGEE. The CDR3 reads CASSVLESAETQYF. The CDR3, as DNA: TGTGCCAGCAGCGTATTGGAGTCAGCAGAGACCCAGTACTTC.

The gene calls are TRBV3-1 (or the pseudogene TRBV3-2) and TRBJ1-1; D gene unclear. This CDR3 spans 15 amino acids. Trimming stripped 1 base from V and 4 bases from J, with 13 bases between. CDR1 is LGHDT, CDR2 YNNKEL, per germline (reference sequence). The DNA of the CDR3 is TGTGCCAGCAGCCAAGGGCAACTCCCCAGCACTGAAGCTTTCTTT. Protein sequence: CASSQGQLPSTEAFF.

CDR3 sequence reads: CASSKHRGPGIDNQPQHF. CDR3 coding DNA: TGTGCCAGTAGTAAGCACAGGGGGCCCGGTATTGACAATCAGCCCCAGCATTTT. The chain carries TRBV19 and TRBJ1-5; TRBD1 agrees at 9 bases. The CDR3 is made up of 18 amino acids. V lost 4 bases and J lost 3; bases outside the gene matches: 13. Germline V gene lookup returns CDR1 LNHDA and CDR2 SQIVND (reference sequence).

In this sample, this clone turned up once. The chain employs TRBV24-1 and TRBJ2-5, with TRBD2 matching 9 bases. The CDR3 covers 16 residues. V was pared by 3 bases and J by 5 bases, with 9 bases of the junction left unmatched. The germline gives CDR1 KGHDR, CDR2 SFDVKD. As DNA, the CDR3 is TGTGCCACCAGTGATCCCAAGCGGGGGGTATTTGAGACCCAGTACTTC. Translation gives CATSDPKRGVFETQYF.

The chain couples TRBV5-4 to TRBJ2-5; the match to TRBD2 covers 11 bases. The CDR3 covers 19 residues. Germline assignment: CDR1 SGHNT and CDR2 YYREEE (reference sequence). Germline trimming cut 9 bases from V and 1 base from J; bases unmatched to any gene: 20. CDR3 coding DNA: TGTGCCACCTCGGGTCTTTCAAGACTAGCGGGGAATACCCAAGAGACCCAGTACTTC. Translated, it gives CATSGLSRLAGNTQETQYF.

The CDR3 DNA reads as TGCGCCAGCAGTACGGTAGGGGATGACACTGAAGCTTTCTTT. This encodes CASSTVGDDTEAFF. This chain joins TRBV10-2 and TRBJ1-1, with a weak D call TRBD1 (5 bases). The CDR3 runs 14 residues. The germline V and J ends were trimmed by 5 bases and 3 bases, with 13 bases remaining between them. Germline V gene lookup returns CDR1 WSHSY and CDR2 SAAADI.

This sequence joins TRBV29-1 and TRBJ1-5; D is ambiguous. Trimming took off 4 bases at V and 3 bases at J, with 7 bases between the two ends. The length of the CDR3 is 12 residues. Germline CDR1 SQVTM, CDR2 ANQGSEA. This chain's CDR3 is CSVGQVNQPQHF. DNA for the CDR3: TGCAGCGTTGGGCAGGTCAATCAGCCCCAGCATTTT.

The CDR3 is CASSQGRETQYF. The CDR3 region has the DNA TGTGCCAGCAGCCAGGGTCGCGAGACCCAGTACTTC. V is TRBV7-2 and J is TRBJ2-5, with D maybe TRBD1 (5 bases). Germline-derived CDR1 and CDR2 are SGHTA and FQGNSA. The V end lost 5 bases, the J end lost 5 bases, and 9 bases lay between the germline ends. This CDR3 has 12 residues. The full variable domain, rest sourced from reference TRBV7-2 and TRBJ2-5, is GAGVSQSPSNKVTEKGKDVELRCDPISGHTALYWYRQSLGQGLEFLIYFQGNSAPDKSGLPSDRFSAERTGGSVSTLTIQRTQQEDSAVYLCASSQGRETQYFGPGTRLLVL.

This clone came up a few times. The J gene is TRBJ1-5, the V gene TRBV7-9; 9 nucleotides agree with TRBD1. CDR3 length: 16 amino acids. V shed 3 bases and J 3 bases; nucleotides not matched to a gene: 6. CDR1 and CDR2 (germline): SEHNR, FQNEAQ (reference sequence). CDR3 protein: CASSFGDRDHNQPQHF. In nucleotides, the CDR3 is TGTGCCAGCAGCTTTGGGGACAGGGACCACAATCAGCCCCAGCATTTT.

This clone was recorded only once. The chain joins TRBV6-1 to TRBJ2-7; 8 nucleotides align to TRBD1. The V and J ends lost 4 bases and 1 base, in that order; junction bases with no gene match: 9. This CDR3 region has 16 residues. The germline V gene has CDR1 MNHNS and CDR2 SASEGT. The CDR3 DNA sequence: TGTGCCAGCAGTGGCCAGAGCAGGGGGCTTTCCTACGAGCAGTACGTC. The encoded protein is CASSGQSRGLSYEQYV.

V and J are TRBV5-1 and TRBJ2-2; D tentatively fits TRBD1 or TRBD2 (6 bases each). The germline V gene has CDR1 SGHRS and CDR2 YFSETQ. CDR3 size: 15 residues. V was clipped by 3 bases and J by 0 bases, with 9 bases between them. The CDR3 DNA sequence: TGCGCCAGCAGCTGGGGGGACACGAACACCGGGGAGCTGTTTTTT. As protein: CASSWGDTNTGELFF.

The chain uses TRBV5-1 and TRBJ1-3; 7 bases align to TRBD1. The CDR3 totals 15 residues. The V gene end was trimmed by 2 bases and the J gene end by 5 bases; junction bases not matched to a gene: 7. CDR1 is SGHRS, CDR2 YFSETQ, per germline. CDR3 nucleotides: TGCGCCAGCAGCTTTTGGGACAGTAGCCGAAACACCATATATTTT. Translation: CASSFWDSSRNTIYF.

This CDR3 reads CASSLDTYGYTF. The DNA for the CDR3 is TGCGCCAGCAGCTTGGACACCTATGGCTACACCTTC. The V gene is TRBV5-1, the J gene TRBJ1-2; D uncertain. The CDR3 is made up of 12 amino acids. Germline V gene sequence: CDR1 SGHRS, CDR2 YFSETQ. With 0 bases removed from V and 4 bases from J, the gap between germline ends came to 4 bases.

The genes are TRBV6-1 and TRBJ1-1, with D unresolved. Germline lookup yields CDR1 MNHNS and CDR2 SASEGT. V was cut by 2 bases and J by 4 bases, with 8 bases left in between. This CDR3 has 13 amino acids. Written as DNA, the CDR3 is TGTGCCAGCAGTGAAATTCGGGGCACTGAAGCTTTCTTT. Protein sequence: CASSEIRGTEAFF.

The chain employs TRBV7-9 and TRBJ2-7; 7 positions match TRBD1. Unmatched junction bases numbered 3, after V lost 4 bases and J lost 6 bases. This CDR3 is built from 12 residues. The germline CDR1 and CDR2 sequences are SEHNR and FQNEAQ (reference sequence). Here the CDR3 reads CASSYRGGEQYV. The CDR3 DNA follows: TGTGCCAGCAGCTACAGGGGTGGCGAGCAGTACGTC.